This passage covers 8 T cell receptor beta chains from one sample sequenced in a study of PD-1 blockade in classical Hodgkin lymphoma. All trial patients relapsed after autologous stem cell transplantation. Sequencing used immunoSEQ multiplex PCR; TCRdb keeps in-frame clones, though not all of them. The table has some 19,000 clones, about 81% seen once. Here the sequenced sample was peripheral blood mononuclear cells (PBMCs), taken at baseline. These receptors were taken from a human donor with classical Hodgkin lymphoma.

This clone has just a few counts. J is TRBJ1-6 and V is TRBV27, with D possibly matching TRBD1 (5 bases). The V gene's germline CDR1 is MNHEY and CDR2 SMNVEV (reference sequence). V shed 6 bases and J shed 9 bases, with 9 bases lying between them. The CDR3 totals 12 residues. CDR3: CASSSGTSPLHF. Here the CDR3 DNA reads TGTGCCAGCAGCTCAGGGACTTCACCCCTCCACTTT.

The chain carries TRBV7-9 and TRBJ2-7; tentative D call: TRBD1 (6 bases). The CDR3 totals 15 residues. The V gene lost 4 bases and the J gene lost 5 bases, with 18 bases spanning the gap. Germline lookup yields CDR1 SEHNR and CDR2 FQNEAQ (reference sequence). This CDR3 reads CASSSPGDGSNEQYF. DNA for the CDR3: TGTGCCAGCAGCTCGCCAGGGGATGGTTCCAACGAGCAGTACTTC.

V usage is TRBV7-9 and J usage is TRBJ1-1, with unresolved D. The germline gives CDR1 SEHNR, CDR2 FQNEAQ (reference sequence). The CDR3 length is 12 residues. The germline V and J ends were trimmed by 4 bases and 4 bases, with 7 bases remaining between them. The CDR3 loop is CASSSVGTEAFF. CDR3 in DNA: TGTGCCAGCAGCTCCGTGGGCACTGAAGCTTTCTTT.

The sample holds one count of this clone. This rearrangement joins TRBV7-9 to TRBJ2-1; D possibly corresponds to TRBD1 (6 bases). The CDR3 totals 14 residues. Per the germline V gene, CDR1 is SEHNR and CDR2 is FQNEAQ (reference sequence). Trimming took off 5 bases at V and 10 bases at J, with 18 bases between the two ends. CDR3 in amino acids: CASSPDRNEGEQFF. CDR3 sequence (DNA): TGTGCCAGCAGCCCCGACAGGAACGAGGGGGAGCAGTTCTTC.

This clone occurred a few times. CDR3 loop: CASSLGMAEAFF. The CDR3 region has the DNA TGTGCCAGCAGCTTGGGAATGGCTGAAGCTTTCTTT. This chain uses TRBV7-2 with TRBJ1-1; D is ambiguous. The germline gives CDR1 SGHTA, CDR2 FQGNSA. The V gene lost 3 bases and the J gene lost 6 bases, with 8 bases spanning the gap. CDR3 length equals 12 residues.

The chain uses TRBV28 and TRBJ2-1; TRBD2 is a possible D gene (6 bases). This CDR3 region has 17 residues. The germline V gene encodes CDR1 MDHEN and CDR2 SYDVKM. The ends were cut back, 3 bases at V and 0 bases at J, with 15 bases in the middle. CDR3 loop: CASSLGGSALSYNEQFF. The CDR3 coding sequence is TGTGCCAGCAGTTTGGGAGGAAGCGCCCTCTCCTACAATGAGCAGTTCTTC.

This clone was seen a few times. The chain carries TRBV2 and TRBJ1-6; D gene unclear. The CDR3 extends over 14 amino acids. The ends were cut back, 5 bases at V and 8 bases at J, with 13 bases in the middle. Germline V CDR1 and CDR2: SNHLY, FYNNEI. Written as DNA, the CDR3 is TGTGCCAGCAGTATCGAAAAGGGCGATTCACCCCTCCACTTT. Its translation is CASSIEKGDSPLHF.

The chain employs TRBV6-1 and TRBJ2-5; no firm D call. The V end lost 4 bases, the J end lost 2 bases, and 17 bases lay between the germline ends. The CDR3 runs to 16 residues. CDR1 and CDR2 from the germline V gene are MNHNS and SASEGT. For the CDR3, the DNA is TGTGCCAGCAGTGCCGATTCGTGGGTGACTCAAGAGACCCAGTACTTC. Amino acid sequence: CASSADSWVTQETQYF.